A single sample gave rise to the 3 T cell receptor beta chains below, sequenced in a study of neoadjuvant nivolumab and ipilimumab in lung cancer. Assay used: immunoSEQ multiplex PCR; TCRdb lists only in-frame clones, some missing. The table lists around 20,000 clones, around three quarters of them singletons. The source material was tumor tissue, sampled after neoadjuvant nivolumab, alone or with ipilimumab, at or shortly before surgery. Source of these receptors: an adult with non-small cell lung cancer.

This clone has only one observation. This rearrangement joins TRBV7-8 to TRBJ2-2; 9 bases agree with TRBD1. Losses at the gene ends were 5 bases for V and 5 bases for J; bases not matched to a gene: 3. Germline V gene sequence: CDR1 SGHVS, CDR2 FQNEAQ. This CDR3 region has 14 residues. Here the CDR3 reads CASSQTGGTGELFF. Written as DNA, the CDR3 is TGTGCCAGCAGCCAGACAGGGGGAACCGGGGAGCTGTTTTTT.

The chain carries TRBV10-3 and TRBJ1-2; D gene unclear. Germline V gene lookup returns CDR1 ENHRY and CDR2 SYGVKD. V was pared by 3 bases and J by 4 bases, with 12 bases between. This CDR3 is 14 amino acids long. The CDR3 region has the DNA TGTGCCATCAGTGATACATCTGGAGGCTATGGCTACACCTTC. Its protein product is CAISDTSGGYGYTF.

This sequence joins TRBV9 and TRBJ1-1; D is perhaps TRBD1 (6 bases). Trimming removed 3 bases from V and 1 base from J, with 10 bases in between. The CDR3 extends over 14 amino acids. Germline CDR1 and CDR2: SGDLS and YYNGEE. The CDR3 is CASSAGQTNTEAFF. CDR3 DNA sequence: TGTGCCAGCAGCGCCGGACAGACGAACACTGAAGCTTTCTTT.